This TCR beta chain came from a study of blood T cell repertoires in COVID-19 (dated by TCRdb to 2018 to 2020). In the study overall: Collaborator samples came from the United States, Italy and Spain and covered acute and convalescent phases of COVID-19. Where available, HLA class I and class II types were obtained from metadata supplied by the sample provider rather than from assay-based typing. A de-identified subject ID, COVID-19 status, age in years and sex were almost always included in the sample metadata. Samples came from the ongoing ImmuneRACE study (first 160 participants) plus 1,254 subjects from 6 global collaborators. The prospective study material was composed of cDNA or gDNA derived from T cells, B-cell-depleted T cells, or PBMCs. The dataset comprised deeply sampled blood TCRbeta repertoires from subjects exposed to, actively infected with, or recovered from COVID-19. A freely available public database, intended as a resource for researchers studying the immune response to SARS-CoV-2, is where the repertoires were released.

The CDR3 spans 16 residues, from the cysteine through the phenylalanine. Left in the record is the CDR3 DNA by itself, 48 bases read in frame from the first base. The germline V gene (reference sequence) supplies CDR1 LNHDA and CDR2 SQIVND. V is pared back by 6 bases and J by 0 bases, with 12 bases lying between the germline termini. Summary of the overall study and its limitations: The amount of clinical and demographic metadata varied by source and participant and was provided uncurated.

One collaborating source in Seattle enrolled patients while the patients were actively infected and followed the patients over time throughout the course of disease. Whole blood was collected in K2EDTA tubes by collaborating institutions according to the institutions' own protocols. For TCRbeta analysis, collaborator samples were shipped as frozen whole blood, as isolated PBMCs, or as DNA extracted from either sample type. In regard to this clone: The target of this receptor is not known. Qualities for individual bases were not recorded, and no much larger clone is one base off.

TCRbeta CDR3 regions were amplified from genomic DNA by means of the immunoSEQ Assay, a bias-controlled multiplex PCR. Processing in the source paper ran as follows. Within the assay, amplification of reference gene primers was used to estimate how many nucleated cells each sample contained. Sequence reads were collapsed and filtered to measure the absolute abundance of every unique TCRbeta CDR3 rearrangement. For each sample, productive Simpson clonality was calculated as the square root of Simpson's diversity index across productive rearrangements. In TCRdb, the immuneACCESS table is reduced to in-frame sequences with V and J assigned. These tables do not hold every clone; where another copy was compared, an unresolved V gene accounts for under half, and the others remain unexplained. V and J calls plus clone size are reproduced from that table; the DNA served to infer D and trimming. This sample lists some 120,000 clones; roughly 90% were detected once. Around 2.1% of the sample is in the top ten clones.

Sequenced: peripheral blood. The chain uses TRBV19 and TRBJ2-6; D gene: possibly TRBD1, on 6 matching bases. The source of this sequence is a man aged 45-60 years with COVID-19, enrolled during active disease. The nucleotide sequence reads as follows: TGTGCCAGTAGACAGGGATACAGCTCTGGGGCCAACGTCCTGACTTTC. This yields the protein CASRQGYSSGANVLTF.